This T cell receptor beta chain comes out of a study of regulatory T cells in long-lasting Graves disease (TCRdb year 2021). Regarding the research as a whole: Newly diagnosed Graves' disease patients had taken antithyroid drugs for less than 3 months. Peripheral blood TCR sequencing and RNA sequencing compared persistent Graves' disease patients with newly diagnosed Graves' disease patients. The study took place in China and was registered as a clinical trial. TCR sequencing covered some 13 persistent and some 20 newly diagnosed Graves' disease patients, some 33 samples in total.

The library was prepared using multiplex PCR. The sequencing machine was an Illumina HiSeq 4000. To build TCR beta libraries, CDR3 regions were amplified by Arm-PCR using iRepertoire HTBI primers. PCR products were gel purified before sequencing. The study's own analysis went as follows. A total of some 65 TRBV and some 15 TRBJ segments were identified across samples and were used for gene usage analysis of CDR3 amino acid clonotypes. COPE and FqMerger were used to merge filtered high-quality paired reads into contigs. BLAST was used to align contigs to IMGT TRBV, TRBD and TRBJ reference genes, with CDR3 defined following IMGT. Highly expanded clones were defined as clonotypes with a frequency above 0.1%. Shannon entropy served as the measure of repertoire diversity, while the Gini coefficient captured V-J evenness. A clonotype was considered public if more than one individual shared it. TCRdb reprocessed the public reads (quality trimming at Q25 with fastp, clone calling with MiXCR) and kept in-frame beta chains. Identical CDR3 protein sequences are pooled into one entry, listed with their most common genes and DNA. The V and J calls and clone size are TCRdb's, not the authors'. This sample is represented by some 350,000 distinct CDR3 sequences; about 17% of them were singletons. The top ten clonotypes cover 20% to 25% of the sample.

Details on this clonotype: Its antigen is currently not known. Base qualities were left out, and no much larger clone turns up one base away.

This sample's time point label indicates: newly diagnosed GD, antithyroid drugs for less than 3 months. For both TCR sequencing and RNA sequencing, RNA was extracted from PBMCs in TRIzol. The diagnosis of Graves' disease followed American Thyroid Association guidelines. Patients for the study were recruited at an endocrinology department in Xi'an, China. From each patient, around 9 milliliters of peripheral blood was collected into an EDTA anticoagulant tube. Ficoll Paque Plus density gradient separation was used to isolate PBMCs, and no further T cell sorting was performed. RNA quality was checked with an Agilent 2100 Bioanalyzer and agarose gel, and concentration with a NanoDrop 2000. Summary of the overall study and its limitations: Persistent Graves' disease patients showed lower TCR Shannon entropy and fewer highly expanded clones than newly diagnosed patients, suggesting clonal expansion. As a limitation, the authors acknowledged that the small sample size may reduce accuracy. Patients with persistent disease shared more public clonotypes (around 2,500) than newly diagnosed patients did (about 1,000). TRBV28, TRBJ1-2 and TRBJ2-5 were preferentially used in persistent disease, while TRBV20-1 and TRBJ2-1 were favored in newly diagnosed disease. Only the TCR beta chain was sequenced and analyzed. Peripheral blood alone was examined, since thyroid tissue, which constituted the primary lesion, could not be accessed.

From V the trimming removes 0 bases and from J it removes 5 bases, while the gene matches leave 8 bases of the junction unaccounted for. According to the germline V gene (reference sequence), CDR1 reads LGHDT and CDR2 reads YNNKEL. The CDR3 sequence holds 17 residues, the cysteine and phenylalanine included. Here the CDR3 DNA is all that survives: 51 bases in frame from base 1. Separately, the same data were catalogued under a study of T cells in Graves' hyperthyroidism and ophthalmopathy. As noted in the second study: A patient counted as having stable Graves' hyperthyroidism if no progression to ophthalmopathy occurred over 18 months of follow-up. Hyperthyroidism patients were newly diagnosed, had a disease duration of under 2 months, and were aged 18 to 65 years. Patients with uncontrolled infections, other autoimmune diseases, pregnancy or lactation were excluded. Diagnoses were based on clinical symptoms, serum thyroxine and TRAb, thyroid ultrasound and orbital computed tomography. The first round of RT-PCR for the TCR CDR3 was performed with the HTBI primer set and the Qiagen OneStep RT-PCR kit. Blood samples also contained most of the expanded thyroid clonotypes (frequency above 0.001), which suggests that blood repertoires may reflect thyroid immune responses. In cross-validation, a model built on a 13 V-J signature told ophthalmopathy apart from stable hyperthyroidism with 87.88% sensitivity and around 81% specificity, and in testing the same model reached 80%/75%. In validation, the model predicted progression to ophthalmopathy a median of 6.5 months before onset, with over 55% sensitivity and more than 72% specificity. A discovery cohort of fewer than 110 patients, 43 with Graves' ophthalmopathy and approximately 55 with stable Graves' hyperthyroidism, was used to find distinguishing TCR V-J signatures. An independent validation cohort of under 20 hyperthyroidism patients and about 15 patients who later progressed to ophthalmopathy tested prospective prediction of ophthalmopathy. For training and testing, the 80 to 100 patients in the discovery cohort were randomly divided in a 7:3 ratio. In addition, the study compared T-cell repertoires in thyroid tissue and in blood from 6 or 7 Graves' hyperthyroidism patients. Once sampling was done, hyperthyroidism patients were given methimazole at a starting dose of 30 mg daily, whereas ophthalmopathy patients were given high-dose intravenous methylprednisolone. The libraries were constructed in a second round of multiplex PCR and then size-selected and purified. Libraries were sequenced paired-end with 100 bp reads on an Illumina HiSeq2000. SOAPnuke was used to process the raw data, throwing out any read that contained adapters or uncalled bases, had a mean Phred below 15, or lacked an exact constant-primer or identifier match. High-quality paired reads were merged using COPE v1.2.5, and each unique nucleotide sequence was defined as a clonotype. Clonotypes were aligned to IMGT TRBV, TRBD and TRBJ reference segments using MiTCR v1.1. The analysis was restricted to V-J combinations with a frequency above 0.0001, which together covered just over 99% of the repertoires. A TCS score was defined as the ratio between F50 (clonal expansion) and ExV (chaos), using BLOSUM62-based TCRdist between CDR3 peptides within each V-J. Welch's t-statistics and random forest reduced 514 V-J features to fewer than 15, which were used in a naive Bayes classifier (R e1071). No statistical method was used to set the sample size in advance, and investigators knew the group allocation. According to the paper, TCR Vbeta CDR3 sequencing was carried out on around 140 peripheral blood samples, which came from 40 to 45 ophthalmopathy, about 75 hyperthyroidism and about 17 progressor patients.

This TCR came from a woman under 30 with Graves disease. Donor details come from another sample of the same person, matched by shared clones. The chain employs TRBV3-1 and TRBJ2-1; the central 9 bases match TRBD1. Sequenced here: peripheral blood mononuclear cells (PBMCs), sampled at new diagnosis, from a patient treated with antithyroid drugs. At the DNA level, the sequence is TGTGCCAGCAGCCAAGAATGGGACAGGGACCCAAACAATGAGCAGTTCTTC. It translates as CASSQEWDRDPNNEQFF.